Each of the 17 T cell receptor beta chains below was sequenced from the same sample in a study of OX40 agonist ivuxolimab in advanced cancers. Method: immunoSEQ multiplex PCR; TCRdb's copy keeps in-frame clones and lacks some. The data hold over 75,000 clones, with about 89% observed a single time. The material sequenced was CD4+ or CD8+ T cells sorted from blood, taken in a trial of the OX40 agonist ivuxolimab. Receptors originate from an adult with an advanced solid tumor such as melanoma, head and neck, liver or kidney cancer.

The chain joins TRBV2 to TRBJ1-1; 8 nucleotides agree with TRBD1. J gave up 6 bases and V 5 bases, and 8 bases lay outside the gene matches. From germline, CDR1 is SNHLY and CDR2 FYNNEI. The CDR3 runs to 14 residues. The CDR3, as DNA: TGTGCCAGCAGTAAGAACAGGGGGTCGGCTGAAGCTTTCTTT. As protein: CASSKNRGSAEAFF. Based on the CDR3 plus reference TRBV2 and TRBJ1-1, the full variable domain is EPEVTQTPSHQVTQMGQEVILRCVPISNHLYFYWYRQILGQKVEFLVSFYNNEISEKSEIFDDQFSVERPDGSNFTLKIRSTKLEDSAMYFCASSKNRGSAEAFFGQGTRLTVV.

The rearrangement links TRBV27 to TRBJ2-7, with 9 bases fitting TRBD1. V trimming: 4 bases; J trimming: 2 bases; junction bases outside the gene matches: 6. This CDR3 spans 15 amino acids. Germline-derived CDR1 and CDR2 are MNHEY and SMNVEV (reference sequence). The CDR3 nucleotides are TGTGCCAGCAGTTCTGTCGGGACAGGGACCTACGAGCAGTACTTC. Protein: CASSSVGTGTYEQYF.

The gene calls are TRBV7-2 and TRBJ2-3; D is uncertain. Trimming left V 7 bases short and J 6 bases short, with 14 bases between. The CDR3 has 13 residues. Germline assignment: CDR1 SGHTA and CDR2 FQGNSA. In DNA form, the CDR3 reads TGTGCCAGCACCTCGGGCCCTGGGGATACGCAGTATTTT. It codes for CASTSGPGDTQYF.

This clone was found a few times. The chain uses TRBV18 and TRBJ1-2; 8 bases are shared with TRBD1. The ends lost 2 bases at V and 8 bases at J; junction bases unmatched: 13. The germline V gene has CDR1 KGHSH and CDR2 LQKENI. The CDR3 covers 16 residues. The CDR3 is CASSPDYGQGDLGYTF. CDR3 nucleotide sequence: TGTGCCAGCTCACCAGACTACGGACAGGGTGATTTAGGCTACACCTTC.

The J gene is TRBJ2-7, the V gene TRBV2; 8 nucleotides align to TRBD1. V shed 7 bases and J 2 bases; nucleotides not matched to a gene: 10. The CDR3 totals 15 residues. Per the germline V gene, CDR1 is SNHLY and CDR2 is FYNNEI. CDR3 amino acids: CASNIKGQVTYEQYF. DNA for the CDR3: TGTGCCAGCAATATTAAGGGACAGGTGACCTACGAGCAGTACTTC.

The CDR3 here is CASSEVPDPGGGYTF. DNA for the CDR3: TGCGCCAGCAGTGAAGTCCCCGACCCTGGGGGCGGCTACACCTTC. The chain carries TRBV10-2 and TRBJ1-2, with D maybe TRBD1 (6 bases). The ends were cut back, 3 bases at V and 8 bases at J, with 19 bases in the middle. Germline lookup yields CDR1 WSHSY and CDR2 SAAADI. The CDR3 is 15 amino acids.

This chain links TRBV18 with TRBJ1-1, with 8 bases matching TRBD1. The J segment lost 0 bases and the V segment lost 3 bases, leaving 3 bases of the junction unmatched. The germline gives CDR1 KGHSH, CDR2 LQKENI. The CDR3 spans 15 residues. The CDR3 sequence: CASSPGQAMNTEAFF. The DNA of the CDR3 is TGTGCCAGCTCACCGGGACAGGCAATGAACACTGAAGCTTTCTTT.

The chain is built from TRBV28 and TRBJ1-1; weak D call: TRBD1 (5 bases). The CDR3 extends over 14 amino acids. Germline CDR1 is MDHEN and CDR2 is SYDVKM. V was clipped by 6 bases and J by 1 base, with 12 bases between them. The CDR3 region is CASSIPTENTEAFF. CDR3 in DNA: TGTGCCAGCAGCATCCCGACAGAGAACACTGAAGCTTTCTTT.

The chain has TRBV28 and TRBJ1-1, with D uncertain. Trimming left V 0 bases short and J 0 bases short, with 8 bases between. The CDR3 has 15 residues. Germline loops: CDR1 MDHEN, CDR2 SYDVKM. Here the CDR3 reads CASSLWGGMNTEAFF. The CDR3 DNA reads as TGTGCCAGCAGTTTATGGGGCGGAATGAACACTGAAGCTTTCTTT.

This chain joins TRBV7-2 and TRBJ1-1; D call uncertain. Germline V lookup: CDR1 SGHTA, CDR2 FQGNSA. V lost 3 bases to trimming and J lost 1 base, with 6 bases between them. This CDR3 contains 13 residues. The CDR3 is CASSFTENTEAFF. The CDR3 DNA follows: TGTGCCAGCAGCTTCACAGAGAACACTGAAGCTTTCTTT.

The chain recombines TRBV7-2 with TRBJ1-2; no reliable D call. The V gene lost 3 bases and the J gene lost 5 bases, with 13 bases spanning the gap. This CDR3 has 14 amino acids. Per germline, CDR1 SGHTA and CDR2 FQGNSA. The CDR3 nucleotides read TGTGCCAGCAGCTTTTCCCCGGGAGAGTATGGCTACACCTTC. Translation: CASSFSPGEYGYTF.

The rearrangement joins TRBV10-3 to TRBJ2-2, with D tentatively TRBD2 (5 bases). Trimming left V 9 bases short and J 8 bases short, with 13 bases between. Germline loops: CDR1 ENHRY, CDR2 SYGVKD. This CDR3 is built from 12 residues. This CDR3 is CAISLREGELFF. In nucleotides, the CDR3 is TGTGCCATTTCCCTTCGGGAAGGGGAGCTGTTTTTT.

The chain employs TRBV28 and TRBJ2-3; D remains ambiguous. In germline, CDR1 is MDHEN, CDR2 SYDVKM. The CDR3 totals 13 residues. V was pared by 5 bases and J by 3 bases, with 9 bases between. Here the CDR3 reads CASSPRPTDTQYF. The CDR3 DNA reads TGTGCCAGCAGTCCCCGGCCTACAGATACGCAGTATTTT. Full variable domain (outside the CDR3, taken from reference TRBV28 and TRBJ2-3): DVKVTQSSRYLVKRTGEKVFLECVQDMDHENMFWYRQDPGLGLRLIYFSYDVKMKEKGDIPEGYSVSREKKERFSLILESASTNQTSMYLCASSPRPTDTQYFGPGTRLTVL.

This chain connects TRBV18 to TRBJ2-3, with 7 bases lining up with TRBD2. This CDR3 has 14 amino acids. Germline V CDR1 and CDR2: KGHSH, LQKENI. Unmatched junction bases numbered 8, after V lost 6 bases and J lost 5 bases. The CDR3 nucleotides are TGTGCCAGCTCTCTAGCGGTCTTTTTAGATACGCAGTATTTT. Protein: CASSLAVFLDTQYF. Using reference TRBV18 and TRBJ2-3 for the parts outside the CDR3, the full variable domain is NAGVMQNPRHLVRRRGQEARLRCSPMKGHSHVYWYRQLPEEGLKFMVYLQKENIIDESGMPKERFSAEFPKEGPSILRIQQVVRGDSAAYFCASSLAVFLDTQYFGPGTRLTVL.

This chain uses TRBV7-3 with TRBJ2-1, with D possibly matching TRBD1 (6 bases). Trimming removed 2 bases at V and 7 bases at J, with 18 bases between. This CDR3 is built from 16 residues. Germline loops: CDR1 SGHTA, CDR2 FQGTGA. DNA of the CDR3: TGTGCCAGCAGCTTATGGGGTCCCCAACAGGGAAATGAGCAGTTCTTC. Translation: CASSLWGPQQGNEQFF.

This chain links TRBV7-2 with TRBJ1-1, with a tentative D call TRBD1 (6 bases). From germline, CDR1 is SGHTA and CDR2 FQGNSA. The CDR3 is 15 residues long. Trimming cost V 0 bases and J 3 bases, with 11 bases left between them. The CDR3 here is CASSLAAGADTEAFF. CDR3 DNA: TGTGCCAGCAGCTTAGCGGCAGGGGCCGACACTGAAGCTTTCTTT.

The chain carries TRBV21-1 and TRBJ2-2. TRBV21-1 is labeled a pseudogene. CDR3 length: 13 amino acids. The CDR3 DNA reads TGTGCCAGGTCGCAGAGCTACACCGGGGAGCTGTTTTTT. Its translation: CARSQSYTGELFF.